Listed below are T cell receptor beta chains from one sample, sequenced in a study of shared clonotypes between healthy human individuals. Generated by immunoSEQ multiplex PCR, the TCRdb table keeps only in-frame clones and is missing some. This table has just over 2,000,000 clones, 85% to 95% appearing once. Material for sequencing was naive CD4+ T cells sorted from blood. The receptors shown here come from a young man in good health. CDR3s include the opening cysteine and the closing phenylalanine or tryptophan.

CASSLFQGGEQYF	TRBV7-2	TRBJ2-7
CASSVSLAGGTYEQYF	TRBV2	TRBJ2-7
CASSPGYRAPGTGELFF	TRBV5-1	TRBJ2-2
CASTTGGKGTEAFF	TRBV2	TRBJ1-1
CASSTQGDYGYTF	TRBV5-1	TRBJ1-2
CASSLGQGAREQYF	TRBV5-4	TRBJ2-7
CASREGGANTGELFF	TRBV6-6	TRBJ2-2
CASSLVSPSGNTIYF	TRBV5-1	TRBJ1-3
CASSLVAGSSYNEQFF	TRBV5-1	TRBJ2-1
CASSLGRGHTEAFF	TRBV18	TRBJ1-1
CAWSVYDRGREKLFF	TRBV30	TRBJ1-4
CASSLGVGAGHEQFF	TRBV7-9	TRBJ2-1
CASSMSGSTEQYF	TRBV19	TRBJ2-7
CASSADRGTGELFF	TRBV5-6	TRBJ2-2
CASSPGPGEAINYGYTF	TRBV5-4	TRBJ1-2
CASSFPGTGPTGYGYTF	TRBV7-8	TRBJ1-2
CASGLGLAGVLDTQYF	TRBV12-5	TRBJ2-3
CASSYGAGYNEQFF	TRBV6-6	TRBJ2-1
CASSARTSGDSEQFF	TRBV27	TRBJ2-1
CASGYGDEKLFF	TRBV27	TRBJ1-4
CASSLGDRGPQETQYF	TRBV7-9	TRBJ2-5
CASSNTGLSRAEQYF	TRBV6-5	TRBJ2-7
CASSYSGGDEKLFF	TRBV6-5	TRBJ1-4
CAQETYSNQPQHF	TRBV15	TRBJ1-5
CASSPLGSGVETQYF	TRBV5-1	TRBJ2-5
CASSQGIYGYTF	TRBV9	TRBJ1-2
CASSPGRGGSNETQYF	TRBV11-2	TRBJ2-5
CASSPDRANTGELFF	TRBV5-1	TRBJ2-2
CASSIYLAASYEQYF	TRBV19	TRBJ2-7
CASRPGQSSYNEQFF	TRBV11-2	TRBJ2-1
CASLTGGKGPGELFF	TRBV2	TRBJ2-2
CASSYVGPNTEAFF	TRBV6-6	TRBJ1-1
CASSLNTGYTEAFF	TRBV5-1	TRBJ1-1
CATSGGGSGNTIYF	TRBV15	TRBJ1-3
CATTAGGTRGTLHF	TRBV6-5	TRBJ1-6
CASSLFATGDSGELFF	TRBV7-2	TRBJ2-2
CATSRDFRQAPSQGNTIYF	TRBV15	TRBJ1-3
CAISESKPSPLHF	TRBV10-3	TRBJ1-6
CASSERGGRTGELFF	TRBV6-4	TRBJ2-2
CASSRGWEITEAFF	TRBV4-1	TRBJ1-1
CASSMYREDEQYF	TRBV19	TRBJ2-7
CASSPGTSGTGEQYF	TRBV7-9	TRBJ2-7
CASSTTGGGGGKLFF	TRBV9	TRBJ1-4
CARTVRDSNNSPLHF	TRBV2	TRBJ1-6
CASNGLDSSPLHF	TRBV2	TRBJ1-6
CASSLGGQGRYEQYF	TRBV5-1	TRBJ2-7
CASSSLSWKNTGELFF	TRBV6-5	TRBJ2-2
CASTSDSSYEQYF	TRBV2	TRBJ2-7
CASSPSAGTMNTEAFF	TRBV18	TRBJ1-1
CASSPPRASSYEQYF	TRBV5-1	TRBJ2-7
CSARTGGTDTQYF	TRBV29-1	TRBJ2-3
CASSFSDGTSSRWQYF	TRBV11-2	TRBJ2-7
CATSRDRQSNQPQHF	TRBV15	TRBJ1-5